The source of this T cell receptor beta chain is a study of T cell responses to AZD1222 COVID-19 vaccine. Study outcomes and limitations: Of the AZD1222 recipients, only 5 or 6 were seropositive at baseline. Spike as a whole was targeted by vaccine-associated CD4 TCRs, dominant at 160-218 and 743-854. A reported finding is that nearly half of spike-specific TCRs target unmutated variant regions.

The table came from immunoSEQ multiplex PCR; TCRdb's copy has only in-frame clones and leaves some out. The table records roughly 150,000 clones, roughly 92% of them present only once. With V trimmed by 4 bases and J by 0 bases, 5 bases remained unmatched. CDR1 and CDR2 from the germline V gene are PRHDT and FYEKMQ (reference sequence). This CDR3 contains 15 residues. This clone was seen only a few times. Its target is not known. This chain links TRBV13 with TRBJ1-1, with 7 bases lining up with TRBD1. Here the sequenced sample was peripheral blood, taken on day 0 of AZD1222 vaccination. This clonotype was obtained from an adult in good health. The CDR3 loop reads CASSWNRGMNTEAFF. The CDR3, as DNA: TGTGCCAGCAGCTGGAACAGGGGAATGAACACTGAAGCTTTCTTT.